Listed below are T cell receptor beta chains from one sample, sequenced in a study of tumor-infiltrating lymphocytes in primary liver carcinoma. TCRdb re-analysed the multiplex PCR reads in MiXCR, keeping a single row per CDR3 protein. The sample comprises about 59,000 distinct CDR3 sequences, 55% to 75% of which are singletons, and roughly three fifths rests with the top ten. The sequencing sample was made of liver tumor tissue from sampling region 2. The receptor set was obtained from a man between 35 and 55 years old with primary liver carcinoma and hepatitis B virus infection. Each CDR3 is given without its conserved first and last residue. Clone size, where shown, is once, few, many, or a class for clones that have expanded.

clone size: few
J gene: TRBJ2-3
V gene: TRBV19
CDR3 protein: ASSMTGDTQY

clone size: few
J gene: TRBJ2-3
V gene: TRBV6-2/TRBV6-3
CDR3 protein: ASSTGTRTPQY

clone size: many
J gene: TRBJ2-3
V gene: TRBV5-4
CDR3 protein: ASSIQGVRADTQY

clone size: -
J gene: TRBJ2-5
V gene: TRBV14
CDR3 protein: ASSHMSWSPQETQY

clone size: -
J gene: TRBJ2-3
V gene: TRBV11-2
CDR3 protein: ASSSLRGSDTRY

clone size: few
J gene: TRBJ2-1
V gene: TRBV20-1
CDR3 protein: SVWTEPTGEQF

clone size: -
J gene: TRBJ1-1
V gene: TRBV6-5
CDR3 protein: VSSKLQGARTEAF

clone size: medium-sized
J gene: TRBJ1-6
V gene: TRBV12-3/TRBV12-4
CDR3 protein: ASSDRDDSPLH

clone size: -
J gene: TRBJ2-3
V gene: TRBV10-3
CDR3 protein: AITLGLANIDTQY

clone size: -
J gene: TRBJ2-2
V gene: TRBV11-2
CDR3 protein: ASSCVGSNTGGLF

clone size: -
J gene: TRBJ1-6
V gene: TRBV4-3
CDR3 protein: ASSSWDRGRNSALH

clone size: once
J gene: TRBJ2-1
V gene: TRBV20-1
CDR3 protein: SAQGRGDKQF

clone size: -
J gene: TRBJ2-7
V gene: TRBV29-1
CDR3 protein: RVVLGQGAYKQY

clone size: few
J gene: TRBJ2-1
V gene: TRBV6-2/TRBV6-3
CDR3 protein: ASSPRTSGRANEQF

clone size: -
J gene: TRBJ1-2
V gene: TRBV11-1
CDR3 protein: ASSLSQESGYGYT

clone size: -
J gene: TRBJ2-3
V gene: TRBV5-1
CDR3 protein: ASSLLAGTDTQC

clone size: -
J gene: TRBJ2-7
V gene: TRBV6-6
CDR3 protein: ISTPAGSSYELY

clone size: -
J gene: TRBJ2-1
V gene: TRBV12-3/TRBV12-4
CDR3 protein: ACKEISSYNEQF

clone size: -
J gene: TRBJ1-1
V gene: TRBV11-2
CDR3 protein: ANSPFRGLVNTEAF

clone size: -
J gene: TRBJ2-2
V gene: TRBV14
CDR3 protein: ASSQGNGLAGNTWELF

clone size: -
J gene: TRBJ2-1
V gene: TRBV7-9
CDR3 protein: ASNLGDTGDEQF

clone size: many
J gene: TRBJ2-7
V gene: TRBV12-3/TRBV12-4
CDR3 protein: ASSLGSGGPYEQY

clone size: -
J gene: TRBJ2-7
V gene: TRBV12-3/TRBV12-4
CDR3 protein: ASRHTQQGLYEQY

clone size: once
J gene: TRBJ2-1
V gene: TRBV11-1
CDR3 protein: ASSLASMGGREQF

clone size: -
J gene: TRBJ2-1
V gene: TRBV7-9
CDR3 protein: VGSDSLSQNNEQF

clone size: -
J gene: TRBJ2-1
V gene: TRBV11-2
CDR3 protein: ASSTAGVAVYNEQF

clone size: few
J gene: TRBJ1-1
V gene: TRBV28
CDR3 protein: ASSINRAPLNTEAF

clone size: hyperexpanded
J gene: TRBJ2-5
V gene: TRBV11-2
CDR3 protein: ASSQTPGGGKETQY

clone size: many
J gene: TRBJ2-5
V gene: TRBV10-3
CDR3 protein: ATEGGGVRETQY

clone size: -
J gene: TRBJ1-2
V gene: TRBV29-1
CDR3 protein: SVEVEEGVDGYT

clone size: -
J gene: TRBJ2-2
V gene: TRBV11-2
CDR3 protein: ASSLVALPGAGELF

clone size: -
J gene: TRBJ1-5
V gene: TRBV6-2/TRBV6-3
CDR3 protein: ASTPTEGPYSNQPQH

clone size: -
J gene: TRBJ2-1
V gene: TRBV29-1
CDR3 protein: SVGTGGSYNEQF